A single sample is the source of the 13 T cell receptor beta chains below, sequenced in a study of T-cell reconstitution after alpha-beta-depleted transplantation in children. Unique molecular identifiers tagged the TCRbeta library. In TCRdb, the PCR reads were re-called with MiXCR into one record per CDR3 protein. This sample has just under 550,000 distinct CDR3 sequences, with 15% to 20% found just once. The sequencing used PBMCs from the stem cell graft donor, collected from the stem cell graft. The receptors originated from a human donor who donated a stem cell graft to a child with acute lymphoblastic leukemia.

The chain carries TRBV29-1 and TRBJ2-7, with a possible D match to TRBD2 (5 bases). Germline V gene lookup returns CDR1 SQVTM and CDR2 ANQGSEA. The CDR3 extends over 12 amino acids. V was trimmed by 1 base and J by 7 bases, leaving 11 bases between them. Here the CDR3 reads CSVEAPRREQYF. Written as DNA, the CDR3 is TGCAGCGTTGAAGCCCCTCGGAGGGAGCAGTACTTC.

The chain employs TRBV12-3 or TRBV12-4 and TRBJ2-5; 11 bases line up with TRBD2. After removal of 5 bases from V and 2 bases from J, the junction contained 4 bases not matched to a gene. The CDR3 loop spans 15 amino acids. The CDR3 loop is CASSRLAGRQETQYF. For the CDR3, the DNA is TGTGCCAGCAGTCGACTAGCGGGACGGCAAGAGACCCAGTACTTC.

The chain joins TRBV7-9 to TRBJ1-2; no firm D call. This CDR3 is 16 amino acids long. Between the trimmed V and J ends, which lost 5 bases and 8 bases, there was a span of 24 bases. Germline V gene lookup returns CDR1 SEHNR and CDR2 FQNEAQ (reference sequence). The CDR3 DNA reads TGTGCCAGCAGCCCGCACCTCCGGGAAACCTCGGGGGGCTACACCTTC. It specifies CASSPHLRETSGGYTF.

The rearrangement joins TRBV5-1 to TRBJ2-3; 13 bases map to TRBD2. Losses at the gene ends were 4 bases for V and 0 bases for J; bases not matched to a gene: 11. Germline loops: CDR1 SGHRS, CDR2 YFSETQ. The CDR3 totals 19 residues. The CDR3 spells CASSTWTSGGVRSTDTQYF. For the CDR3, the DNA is TGCGCCAGCAGCACCTGGACTAGCGGGGGAGTCAGGAGCACAGATACGCAGTATTTT. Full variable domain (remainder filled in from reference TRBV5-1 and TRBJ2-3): KAGVTQTPRYLIKTRGQQVTLSCSPISGHRSVSWYQQTPGQGLQFLFEYFSETQRNKGNFPGRFSGRQFSNSRSEMNVSTLELGDSALYLCASSTWTSGGVRSTDTQYFGPGTRLTVL.

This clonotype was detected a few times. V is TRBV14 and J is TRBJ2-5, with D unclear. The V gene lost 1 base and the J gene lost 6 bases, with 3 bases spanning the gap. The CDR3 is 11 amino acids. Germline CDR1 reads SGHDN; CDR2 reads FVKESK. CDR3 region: CASSQVKTQYF. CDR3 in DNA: TGTGCCAGCAGCCAAGTAAAGACCCAGTACTTC. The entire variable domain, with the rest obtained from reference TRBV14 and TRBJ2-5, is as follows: EAGVTQFPSHSVIEKGQTVTLRCDPISGHDNLYWYRRVMGKEIKFLLHFVKESKQDESGMPNNRFLAERTGGTYSTLKVQPAELEDSGVYFCASSQVKTQYFGPGTRLLVL.

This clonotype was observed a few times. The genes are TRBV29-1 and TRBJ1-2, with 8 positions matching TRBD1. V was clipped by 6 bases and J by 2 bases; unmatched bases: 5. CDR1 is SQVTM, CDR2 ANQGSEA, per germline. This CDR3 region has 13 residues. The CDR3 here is CSVADRGNYGYTF. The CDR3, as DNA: TGCAGCGTCGCCGACAGGGGCAACTATGGCTACACCTTC.

The CDR3: CASSIDWDRGNEQFF. The CDR3 DNA is TGTGCCAGTAGTATTGACTGGGATAGGGGGAATGAGCAGTTCTTC. J is TRBJ2-1 and V is TRBV19; D perhaps matches TRBD1 (6 bases). The CDR3 spans 15 residues. Germline assignment: CDR1 LNHDA and CDR2 SQIVND (reference sequence). Between the trimmed V and J ends, which lost 3 bases and 7 bases, there was a span of 16 bases.

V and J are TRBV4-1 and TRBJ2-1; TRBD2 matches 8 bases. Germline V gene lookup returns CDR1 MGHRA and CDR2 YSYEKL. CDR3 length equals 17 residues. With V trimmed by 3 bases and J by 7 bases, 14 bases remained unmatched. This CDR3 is CASSQLSGKRGWNEQFF. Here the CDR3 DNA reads TGCGCCAGCAGCCAGCTTAGCGGGAAAAGGGGTTGGAATGAGCAGTTCTTC.

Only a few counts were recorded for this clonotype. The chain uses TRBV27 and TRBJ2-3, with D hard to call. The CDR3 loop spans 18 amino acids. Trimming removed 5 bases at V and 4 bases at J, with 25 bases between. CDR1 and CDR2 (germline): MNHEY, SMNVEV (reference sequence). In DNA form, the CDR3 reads TGTGCCAGCAGTGTCGAGCTGGGATCGATGTATGTCCCAGATACGCAGTATTTT. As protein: CASSVELGSMYVPDTQYF.

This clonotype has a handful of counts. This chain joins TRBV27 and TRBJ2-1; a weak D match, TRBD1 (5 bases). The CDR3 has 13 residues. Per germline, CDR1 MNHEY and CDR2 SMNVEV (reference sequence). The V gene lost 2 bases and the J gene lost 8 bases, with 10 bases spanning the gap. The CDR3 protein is CASSLHRLDEQFF. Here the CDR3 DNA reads TGTGCCAGCAGTTTACACAGGCTGGATGAGCAGTTCTTC.

The CDR3 DNA reads as TGCAGCGTTGCGGGCGCTAGCGGGGGATACGAGCAGTACTTC. Amino acids: CSVAGASGGYEQYF. The chain carries TRBV29-1 and TRBJ2-7; 10 nucleotides match TRBD2. Trimming cost V 4 bases and J 4 bases; bases outside gene matches: 7. CDR1 and CDR2 (germline): SQVTM, ANQGSEA. The CDR3 totals 14 residues.

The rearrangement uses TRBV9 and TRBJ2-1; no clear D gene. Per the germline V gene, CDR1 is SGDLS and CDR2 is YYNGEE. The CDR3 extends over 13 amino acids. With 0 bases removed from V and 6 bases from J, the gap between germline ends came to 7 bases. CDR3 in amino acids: CASSVETGNEQFF. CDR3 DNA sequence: TGTGCCAGCAGCGTAGAAACGGGCAATGAGCAGTTCTTC.

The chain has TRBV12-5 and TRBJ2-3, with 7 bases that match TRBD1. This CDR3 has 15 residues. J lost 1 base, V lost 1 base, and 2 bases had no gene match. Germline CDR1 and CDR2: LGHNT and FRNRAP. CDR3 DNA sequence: TGTGCTAGTGGTTTGGCCCAGGGGGGCACAGATACGCAGTATTTT. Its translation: CASGLAQGGTDTQYF.